The clone carrying this TCR beta chain has just a few counts. Its antigen is still unknown. This sample is part of a study of CD8+ T cells in alopecia areata. Study findings and constraints: For lesional scalp, especially alopecia totalis/universalis, clonality was higher than in normal scalp.

Following extraction, RNA underwent reverse transcription to cDNA, which served as the sequencing template. Only in-frame clones appear in the TCRdb table, and some are missing; sequencing was by immunoSEQ multiplex PCR. The sample lists fewer than 90,000 clones; about 51% were seen once. Trimming cost V 4 bases and J 3 bases, with 10 bases left between them. The V gene's germline CDR1 is SQVTM and CDR2 ANQGSEA. The CDR3 is 12 residues long. This sequence joins TRBV29-1 and TRBJ2-7; D is undetermined. Sequencing input: NKG2D-high CD8+ T cells sorted from blood. This receptor was obtained from a human donor with alopecia areata. The DNA of the CDR3 is TGCAGCGTTGGGGGAACCAACTACGAGCAGTACTTC. Its translation: CSVGGTNYEQYF.